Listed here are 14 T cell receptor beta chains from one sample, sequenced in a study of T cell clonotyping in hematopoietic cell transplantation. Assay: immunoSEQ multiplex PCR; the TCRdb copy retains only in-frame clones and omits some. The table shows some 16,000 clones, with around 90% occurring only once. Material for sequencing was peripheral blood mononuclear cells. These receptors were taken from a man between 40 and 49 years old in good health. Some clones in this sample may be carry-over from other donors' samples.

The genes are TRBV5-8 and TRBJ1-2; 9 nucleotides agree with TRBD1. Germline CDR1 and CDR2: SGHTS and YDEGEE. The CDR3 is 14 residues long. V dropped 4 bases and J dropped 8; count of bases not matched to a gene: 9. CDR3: CASSETGGSEGYTF. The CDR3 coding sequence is TGTGCCAGCAGCGAGACAGGGGGATCGGAAGGCTACACCTTC.

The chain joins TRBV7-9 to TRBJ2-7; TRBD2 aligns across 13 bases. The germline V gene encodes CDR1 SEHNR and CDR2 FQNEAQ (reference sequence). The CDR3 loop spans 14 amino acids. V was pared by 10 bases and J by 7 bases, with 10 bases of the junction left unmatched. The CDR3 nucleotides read TGTGCCACCCGACCCGGGACTAGCGGGGCAGAGCAGTACGTC. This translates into CATRPGTSGAEQYV.

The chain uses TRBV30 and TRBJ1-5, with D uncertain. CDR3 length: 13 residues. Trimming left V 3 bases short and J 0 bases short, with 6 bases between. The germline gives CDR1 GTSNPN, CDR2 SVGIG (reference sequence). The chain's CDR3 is CAWRGGSNQPQHF. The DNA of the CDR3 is TGTGCCTGGAGGGGAGGTAGCAATCAGCCCCAGCATTTT.

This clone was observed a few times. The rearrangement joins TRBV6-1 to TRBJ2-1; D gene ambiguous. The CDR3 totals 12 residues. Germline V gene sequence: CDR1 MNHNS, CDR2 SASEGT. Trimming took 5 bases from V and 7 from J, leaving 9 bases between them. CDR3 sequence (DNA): TGTGCCAGCAGTCGCTTAGGGAATGAGCAGTTCTTC. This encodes CASSRLGNEQFF.

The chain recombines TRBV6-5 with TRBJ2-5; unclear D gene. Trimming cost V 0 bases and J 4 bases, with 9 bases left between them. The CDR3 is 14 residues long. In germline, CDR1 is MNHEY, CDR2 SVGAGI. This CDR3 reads CASSYSKGGETQYF. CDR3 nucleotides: TGTGCCAGCAGTTACTCAAAGGGTGGAGAGACCCAGTACTTC.

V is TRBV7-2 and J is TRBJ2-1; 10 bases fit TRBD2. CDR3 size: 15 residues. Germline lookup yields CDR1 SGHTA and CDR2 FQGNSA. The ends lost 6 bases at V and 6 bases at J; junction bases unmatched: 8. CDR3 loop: CASRLRLAGVNEQFF. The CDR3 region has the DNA TGTGCCAGCAGGTTAAGGCTAGCGGGAGTCAATGAGCAGTTCTTC.

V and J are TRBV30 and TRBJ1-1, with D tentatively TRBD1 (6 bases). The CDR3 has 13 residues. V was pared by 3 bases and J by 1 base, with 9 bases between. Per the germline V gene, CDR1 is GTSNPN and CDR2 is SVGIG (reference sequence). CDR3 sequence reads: CAWSPGANTEAFF. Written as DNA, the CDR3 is TGTGCCTGGAGCCCGGGGGCGAACACTGAAGCTTTCTTT.

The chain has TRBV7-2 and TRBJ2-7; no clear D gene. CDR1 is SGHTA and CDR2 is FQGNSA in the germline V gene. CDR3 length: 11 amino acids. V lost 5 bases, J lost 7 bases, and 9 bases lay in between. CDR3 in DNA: TGTGCCAGCAGCACCGGATGGGAGCAGTACTTC. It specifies CASSTGWEQYF. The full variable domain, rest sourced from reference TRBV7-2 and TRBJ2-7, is GAGVSQSPSNKVTEKGKDVELRCDPISGHTALYWYRQSLGQGLEFLIYFQGNSAPDKSGLPSDRFSAERTGGSVSTLTIQRTQQEDSAVYLCASSTGWEQYFGPGTRLTVT.

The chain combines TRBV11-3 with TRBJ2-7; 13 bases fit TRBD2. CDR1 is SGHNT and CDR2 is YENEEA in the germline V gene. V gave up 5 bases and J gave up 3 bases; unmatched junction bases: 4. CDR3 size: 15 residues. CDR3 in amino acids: CASSPRLAGGYEQYF. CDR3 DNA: TGTGCCAGCAGCCCTAGACTAGCGGGAGGCTACGAGCAGTACTTC.

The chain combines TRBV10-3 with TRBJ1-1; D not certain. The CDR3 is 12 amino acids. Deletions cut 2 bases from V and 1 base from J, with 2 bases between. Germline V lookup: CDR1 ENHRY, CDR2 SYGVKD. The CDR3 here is CAISEGNTEAFF. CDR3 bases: TGTGCCATCAGTGAGGGGAACACTGAAGCTTTCTTT.

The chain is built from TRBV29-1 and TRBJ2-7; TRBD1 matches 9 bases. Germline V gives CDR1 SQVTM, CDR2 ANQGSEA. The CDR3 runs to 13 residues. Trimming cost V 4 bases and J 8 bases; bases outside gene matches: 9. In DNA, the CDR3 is TGCAGCGTTGGCGGTGGCACAGGGGGCAAGCAGTACTTC. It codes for CSVGGGTGGKQYF.

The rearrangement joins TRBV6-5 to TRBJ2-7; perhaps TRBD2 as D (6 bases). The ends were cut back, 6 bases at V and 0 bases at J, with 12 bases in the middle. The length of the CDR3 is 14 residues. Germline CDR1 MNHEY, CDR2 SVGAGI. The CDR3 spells CASRLSGPSYEQYF. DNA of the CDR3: TGTGCCAGCAGACTTAGCGGACCCTCCTACGAGCAGTACTTC.

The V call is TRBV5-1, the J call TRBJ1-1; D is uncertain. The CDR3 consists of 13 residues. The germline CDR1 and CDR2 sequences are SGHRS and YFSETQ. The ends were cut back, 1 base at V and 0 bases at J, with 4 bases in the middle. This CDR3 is CASSLRVNTEAFF. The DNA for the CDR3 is TGCGCCAGCAGCTTGCGAGTGAACACTGAAGCTTTCTTT.

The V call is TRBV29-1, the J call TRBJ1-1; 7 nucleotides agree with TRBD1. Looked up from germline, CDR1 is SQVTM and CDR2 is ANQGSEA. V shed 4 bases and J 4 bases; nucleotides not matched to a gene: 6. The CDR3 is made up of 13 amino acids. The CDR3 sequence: CSVGQGDRTEAFF. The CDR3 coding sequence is TGCAGCGTTGGTCAGGGGGATCGCACTGAAGCTTTCTTT.